These 5 T cell receptor beta chains came from one sample sequenced in a study of blood T cell repertoires in COVID-19. The data were produced by immunoSEQ multiplex PCR, yet TCRdb's version contains in-frame clones alone and is incomplete. Of roughly 430,000 clones listed, roughly 84% are singletons. The sample was PBMCs or T cells enriched from blood (not recorded which). The receptors derive from a woman younger than 30 who had been exposed to COVID-19.

The chain recombines TRBV3-1 (or the pseudogene TRBV3-2) with TRBJ2-7, with TRBD2 matching over 8 bases. The CDR3 contains 15 residues. With V trimmed by 2 bases and J by 2 bases, 5 bases remained unmatched. CDR1 is LGHDT, CDR2 YNNKEL, per germline (reference sequence). CDR3 nucleotide sequence: TGTGCCAGCAGCCAATCCAGCGGGAGCCCCTACGAGCAGTACTTC. Translation: CASSQSSGSPYEQYF.

The chain links TRBV28 to TRBJ2-1; 8 nucleotides match TRBD1. V gave up 6 bases and J gave up 4 bases; unmatched junction bases: 8. The CDR3 is made up of 15 amino acids. Germline CDR1 reads MDHEN; CDR2 reads SYDVKM. CDR3 region: CASSFRDRLYNEQFF. The CDR3 bases are TGTGCCAGCAGCTTCCGGGACAGGCTTTACAATGAGCAGTTCTTC.

The chain is built from TRBV7-3 and TRBJ2-1; 8 bases agree with TRBD2. The germline V gene has CDR1 SGHTA and CDR2 FQGTGA. CDR3 size: 17 residues. With 1 base clipped from V and 3 bases from J, the junction kept 8 bases outside the gene matches. The DNA of the CDR3 is TGTGCCAGCAGCTTAAAGGGGACCGCGGGGGGCTACAATGAGCAGTTCTTC. This gives the protein CASSLKGTAGGYNEQFF.

The chain recombines TRBV7-9 with TRBJ1-1, with D perhaps matching TRBD1 (5 bases). Germline V lookup: CDR1 SEHNR, CDR2 FQNEAQ (reference sequence). The CDR3 totals 13 residues. The ends were cut back, 7 bases at V and 11 bases at J, with 20 bases in the middle. CDR3 in DNA: TGTGCCAGCAATAACGGGGGAACCCCCGGCGCTTTCTTT. Encoded protein: CASNNGGTPGAFF.

The chain couples TRBV11-3 to TRBJ2-2, with 8 bases lining up with TRBD1. The CDR3 has 14 residues. V shed 5 bases, J shed 6 bases, and the junction held 5 bases outside the gene matches. CDR1 SGHNT and CDR2 YENEEA come from the germline V gene. Here the CDR3 reads CASSPRTGSGELFF. In DNA form, the CDR3 reads TGTGCCAGCAGCCCCCGGACAGGGTCCGGGGAGCTGTTTTTT.